This T cell receptor beta chain was captured by sequencing in a study of T-cell memory formation after mild COVID-19. Study information: Largely donor-specific sequence clusters came from a couple of donors.

This clonotype was seen many times. Its antigen is undetermined. Constant-segment primers and 5'RACE yielded cDNA libraries for TCR alpha and TCR beta, each carrying sample barcodes and UMIs. TCRdb independently ran MiXCR on the 5' RACE reads; one entry per CDR3 protein. Among tens of thousands of distinct CDR3 sequences, about 14% were seen once, and the ten largest hold about 43%. Points from the study as a whole: Confirmation was lacking for SARS-CoV-2 specificity of second-wave clones that peaked on day 37. Memory cells collected pre-infection included some clones that later responded, suggesting cross-reactive memory joined.

The material sequenced was PBMCs or a T cell subset sorted from them (not recorded which). The receptor comes from a man aged 18 to 29 who had mild COVID-19 (a few samples of this study predate the infection). Cell type and time point are not known.

The CDR3 nucleotides are TGTGCCATCAGAGGCGGCAGAGGGGACACTGAAGCTTTCTTT. It yields the protein CAIRGGRGDTEAFF. This chain connects TRBV10-3 to TRBJ1-1; D might be TRBD1 (5 bases). In germline, CDR1 is ENHRY, CDR2 SYGVKD. CDR3 length: 14 residues. Trimming took off 6 bases at V and 3 bases at J, with 14 bases between the two ends.